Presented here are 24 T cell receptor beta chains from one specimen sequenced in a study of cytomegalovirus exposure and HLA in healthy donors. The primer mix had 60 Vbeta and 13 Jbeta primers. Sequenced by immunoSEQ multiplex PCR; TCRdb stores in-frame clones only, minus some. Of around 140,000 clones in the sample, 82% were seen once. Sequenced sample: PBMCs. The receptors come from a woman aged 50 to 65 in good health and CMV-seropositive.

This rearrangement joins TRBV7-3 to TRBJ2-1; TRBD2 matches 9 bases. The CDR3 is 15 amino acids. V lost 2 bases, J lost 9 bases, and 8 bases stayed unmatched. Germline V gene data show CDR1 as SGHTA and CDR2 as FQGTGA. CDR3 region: CASSLGVAGEGEQFF. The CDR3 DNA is TGTGCCAGCAGCTTAGGGGTAGCGGGAGAGGGTGAGCAGTTCTTC.

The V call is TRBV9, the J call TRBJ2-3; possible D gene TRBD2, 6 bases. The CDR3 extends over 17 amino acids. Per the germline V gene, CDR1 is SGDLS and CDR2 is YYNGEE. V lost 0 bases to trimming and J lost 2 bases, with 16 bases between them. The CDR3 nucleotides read TGTGCCAGCAGCGTAGAGCCGGGACTTGGAAACACAGATACGCAGTATTTT. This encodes CASSVEPGLGNTDTQYF.

CDR3 sequence: CASSLGQGVDNQPQHF. In nucleotides, the CDR3 is TGTGCCAGCAGTCTGGGACAGGGGGTTGACAATCAGCCCCAGCATTTT. This sequence joins TRBV6-6 and TRBJ1-5; 11 bases align to TRBD1. This CDR3 contains 16 residues. J gave up 3 bases and V 5 bases, and 6 bases lay outside the gene matches. The V gene's germline CDR1 is MNHNY and CDR2 SVGAGI (reference sequence).

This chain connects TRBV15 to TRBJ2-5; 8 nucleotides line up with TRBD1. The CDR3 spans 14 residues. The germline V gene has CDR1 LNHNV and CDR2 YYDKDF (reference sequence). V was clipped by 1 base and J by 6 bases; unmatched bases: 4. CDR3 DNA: TGTGCCACCAGCAGAGGGGGACAGGCTAAGACCCAGTACTTC. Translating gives CATSRGGQAKTQYF.

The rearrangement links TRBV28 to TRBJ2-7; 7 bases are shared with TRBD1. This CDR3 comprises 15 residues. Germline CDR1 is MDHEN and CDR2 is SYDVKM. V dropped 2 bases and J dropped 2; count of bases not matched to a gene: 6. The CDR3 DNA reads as TGTGCCAGCAGTTTAGGCCTCCAGGGGGCCTACGAGCAGTACTTC. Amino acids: CASSLGLQGAYEQYF.

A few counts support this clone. CDR3 in DNA: TGTGCCAGCAAGATCAGGGAGGACGAGCAGTACTTC. It yields the protein CASKIREDEQYF. V is TRBV6-6 and J is TRBJ2-7; weak D call: TRBD2 (6 bases). This CDR3 has 12 residues. With 7 bases removed from V and 5 bases from J, the gap between germline ends came to 12 bases. The V gene's germline CDR1 is MNHNY and CDR2 SVGAGI (reference sequence).

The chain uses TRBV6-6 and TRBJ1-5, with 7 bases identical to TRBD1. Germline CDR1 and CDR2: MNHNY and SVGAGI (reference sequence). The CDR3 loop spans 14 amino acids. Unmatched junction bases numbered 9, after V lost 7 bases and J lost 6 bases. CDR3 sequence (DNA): TGTGCCAGCAAAAAAGACAGGGTAGGTCAGCCCCAGCATTTT. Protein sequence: CASKKDRVGQPQHF.

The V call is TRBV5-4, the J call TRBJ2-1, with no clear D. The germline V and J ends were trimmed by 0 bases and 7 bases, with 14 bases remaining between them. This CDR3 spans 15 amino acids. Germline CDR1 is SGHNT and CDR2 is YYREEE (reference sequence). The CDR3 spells CASSLGWLSGNEQFF. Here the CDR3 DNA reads TGTGCCAGCAGCTTGGGGTGGCTGTCCGGGAATGAGCAGTTCTTC.

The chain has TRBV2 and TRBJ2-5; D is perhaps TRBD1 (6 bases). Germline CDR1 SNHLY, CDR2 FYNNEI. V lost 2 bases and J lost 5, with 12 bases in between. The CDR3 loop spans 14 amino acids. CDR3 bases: TGTGCCAGCAGTGAAACCCAGGGGCTGGAGACCCAGTACTTC. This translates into CASSETQGLETQYF.

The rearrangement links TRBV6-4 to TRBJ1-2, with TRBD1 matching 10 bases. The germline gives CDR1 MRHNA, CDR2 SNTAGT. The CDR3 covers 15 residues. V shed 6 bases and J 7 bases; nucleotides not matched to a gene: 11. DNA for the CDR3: TGTGCCAGCAGAGAAACGGACAGGGGGGAGGGTGGCTACACCTTC. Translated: CASRETDRGEGGYTF.

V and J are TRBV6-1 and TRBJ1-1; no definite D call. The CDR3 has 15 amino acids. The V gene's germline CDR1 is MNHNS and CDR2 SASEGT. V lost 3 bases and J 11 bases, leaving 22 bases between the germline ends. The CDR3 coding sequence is TGTGCCAGCAGTGATCCACGCTTGTTATCTTTGAGGGCTTTCTTT. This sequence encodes CASSDPRLLSLRAFF.

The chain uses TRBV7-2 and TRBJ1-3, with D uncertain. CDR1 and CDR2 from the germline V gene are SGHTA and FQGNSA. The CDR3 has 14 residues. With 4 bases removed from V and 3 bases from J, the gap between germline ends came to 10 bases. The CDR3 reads CASSYDLDGNTIYF. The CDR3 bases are TGTGCCAGCAGCTACGACCTAGATGGAAACACCATATATTTT.

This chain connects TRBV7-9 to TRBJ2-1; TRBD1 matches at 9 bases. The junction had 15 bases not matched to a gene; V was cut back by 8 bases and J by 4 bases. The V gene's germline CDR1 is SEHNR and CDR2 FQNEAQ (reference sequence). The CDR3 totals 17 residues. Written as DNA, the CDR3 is TGTGCCAGCTCAACCTCCAGGGGACAGGGAAATTACAATGAGCAGTTCTTC. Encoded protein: CASSTSRGQGNYNEQFF.

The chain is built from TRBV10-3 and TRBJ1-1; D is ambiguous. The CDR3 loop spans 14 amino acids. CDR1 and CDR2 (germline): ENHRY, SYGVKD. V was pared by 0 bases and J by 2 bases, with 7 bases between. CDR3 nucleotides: TGTGCCATCAGTGAGTCGATGGCAAACACTGAAGCTTTCTTT. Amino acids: CAISESMANTEAFF.

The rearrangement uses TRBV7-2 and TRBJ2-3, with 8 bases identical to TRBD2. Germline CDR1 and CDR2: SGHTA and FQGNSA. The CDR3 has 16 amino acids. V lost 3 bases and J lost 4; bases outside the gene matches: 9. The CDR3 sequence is CASSFWGLEVSDTQYF. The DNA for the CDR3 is TGTGCCAGCAGCTTTTGGGGACTAGAAGTTTCAGATACGCAGTATTTT.

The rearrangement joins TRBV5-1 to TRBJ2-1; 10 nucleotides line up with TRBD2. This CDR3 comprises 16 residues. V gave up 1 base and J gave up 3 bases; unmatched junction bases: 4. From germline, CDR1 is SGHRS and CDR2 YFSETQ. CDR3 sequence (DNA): TGCGCCAGCAGCTTGTCCTCTAGCGGGGGCTACAATGAGCAGTTCTTC. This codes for CASSLSSSGGYNEQFF.

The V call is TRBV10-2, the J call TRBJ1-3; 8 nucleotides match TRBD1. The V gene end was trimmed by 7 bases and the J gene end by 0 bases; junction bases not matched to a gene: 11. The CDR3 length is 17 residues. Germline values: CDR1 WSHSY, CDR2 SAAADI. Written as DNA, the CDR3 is TGCGCCAGCACGAGAGCAGGGGGCGCCCCCTCTGGAAACACCATATATTTT. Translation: CASTRAGGAPSGNTIYF.

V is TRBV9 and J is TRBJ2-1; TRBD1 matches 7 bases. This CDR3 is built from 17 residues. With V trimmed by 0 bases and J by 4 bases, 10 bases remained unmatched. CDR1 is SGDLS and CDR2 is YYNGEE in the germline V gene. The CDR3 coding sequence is TGTGCCAGCAGCGTAGAGGACAGGCGATATTTGTACAATGAGCAGTTCTTC. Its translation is CASSVEDRRYLYNEQFF.

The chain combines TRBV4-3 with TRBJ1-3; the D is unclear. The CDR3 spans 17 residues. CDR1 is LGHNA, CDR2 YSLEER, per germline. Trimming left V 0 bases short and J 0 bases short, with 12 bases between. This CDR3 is CASSQDDLRSSGNTIYF. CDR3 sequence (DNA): TGCGCCAGCAGCCAAGATGATCTCAGAAGCTCTGGAAACACCATATATTTT.

The CDR3 DNA is TGTGCCAGCAGTTACTCGCGGAGGCCCTATGGCTACACCTTC. Translation: CASSYSRRPYGYTF. This chain uses TRBV6-5 with TRBJ1-2; D remains unclear. This CDR3 spans 14 amino acids. Trimming took off 0 bases at V and 4 bases at J, with 9 bases between the two ends. Per germline, CDR1 MNHEY and CDR2 SVGAGI.

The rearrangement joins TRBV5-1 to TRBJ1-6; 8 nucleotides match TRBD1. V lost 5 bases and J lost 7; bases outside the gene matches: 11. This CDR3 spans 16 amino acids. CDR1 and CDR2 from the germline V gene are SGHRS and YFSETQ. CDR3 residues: CASRDFYRGGNSPLHF. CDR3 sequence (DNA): TGCGCCAGCAGGGATTTTTACAGGGGGGGAAATTCACCCCTCCACTTT.

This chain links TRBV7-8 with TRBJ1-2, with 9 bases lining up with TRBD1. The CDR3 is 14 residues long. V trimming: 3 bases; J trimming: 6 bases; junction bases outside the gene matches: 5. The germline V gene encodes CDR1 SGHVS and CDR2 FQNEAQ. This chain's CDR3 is CASSFGQGSDGYTF. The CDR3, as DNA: TGTGCCAGCAGCTTCGGACAGGGGTCGGATGGCTACACCTTC.

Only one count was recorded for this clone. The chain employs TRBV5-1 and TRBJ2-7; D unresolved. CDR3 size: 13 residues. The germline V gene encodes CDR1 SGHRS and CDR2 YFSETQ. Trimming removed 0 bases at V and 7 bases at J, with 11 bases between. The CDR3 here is CASSLGASREQYF. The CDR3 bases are TGCGCCAGCAGCTTGGGGGCCAGCCGGGAGCAGTACTTC. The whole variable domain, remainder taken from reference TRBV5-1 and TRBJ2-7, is KAGVTQTPRYLIKTRGQQVTLSCSPISGHRSVSWYQQTPGQGLQFLFEYFSETQRNKGNFPGRFSGRQFSNSRSEMNVSTLELGDSALYLCASSLGASREQYFGPGTRLTVT.

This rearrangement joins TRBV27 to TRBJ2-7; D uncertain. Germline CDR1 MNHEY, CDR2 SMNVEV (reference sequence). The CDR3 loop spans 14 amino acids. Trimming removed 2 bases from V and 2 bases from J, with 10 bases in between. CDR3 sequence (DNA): TGTGCCAGCAGTTTAAATGCAGATACCTACGAGCAGTACTTC. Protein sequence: CASSLNADTYEQYF.